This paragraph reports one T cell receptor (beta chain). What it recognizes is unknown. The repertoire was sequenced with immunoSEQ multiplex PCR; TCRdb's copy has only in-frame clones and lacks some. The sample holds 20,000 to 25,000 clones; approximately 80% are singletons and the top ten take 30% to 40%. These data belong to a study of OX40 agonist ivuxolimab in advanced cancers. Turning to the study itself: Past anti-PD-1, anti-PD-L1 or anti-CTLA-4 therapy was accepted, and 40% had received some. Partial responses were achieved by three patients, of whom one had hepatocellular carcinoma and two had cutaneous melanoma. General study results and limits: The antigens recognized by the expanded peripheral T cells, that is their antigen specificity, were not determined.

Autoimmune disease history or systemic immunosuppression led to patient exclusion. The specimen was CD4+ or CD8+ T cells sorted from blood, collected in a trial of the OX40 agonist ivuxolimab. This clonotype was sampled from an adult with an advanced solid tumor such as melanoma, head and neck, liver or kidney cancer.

CDR3 region: CAWRPMARLADTQYF. For the CDR3, the DNA is TGTGCCTGGAGGCCCATGGCCCGCCTTGCGGATACGCAGTATTTT. The chain has TRBV30 and TRBJ2-3, with D unresolved. V lost 3 bases and J 6 bases, leaving 19 bases between the germline ends. The CDR3 sequence is 15 residues long. Per germline, CDR1 GTSNPN and CDR2 SVGIG (reference sequence). Full variable domain (remainder filled in from reference TRBV30 and TRBJ2-3): SQTIHQWPATLVQPVGSPLSLECTVEGTSNPNLYWYRQAAGRGLQLLFYSVGIGQISSEVPQNLSASRPQDRQFILSSKKLLLSDSGFYLCAWRPMARLADTQYFGPGTRLTVL.